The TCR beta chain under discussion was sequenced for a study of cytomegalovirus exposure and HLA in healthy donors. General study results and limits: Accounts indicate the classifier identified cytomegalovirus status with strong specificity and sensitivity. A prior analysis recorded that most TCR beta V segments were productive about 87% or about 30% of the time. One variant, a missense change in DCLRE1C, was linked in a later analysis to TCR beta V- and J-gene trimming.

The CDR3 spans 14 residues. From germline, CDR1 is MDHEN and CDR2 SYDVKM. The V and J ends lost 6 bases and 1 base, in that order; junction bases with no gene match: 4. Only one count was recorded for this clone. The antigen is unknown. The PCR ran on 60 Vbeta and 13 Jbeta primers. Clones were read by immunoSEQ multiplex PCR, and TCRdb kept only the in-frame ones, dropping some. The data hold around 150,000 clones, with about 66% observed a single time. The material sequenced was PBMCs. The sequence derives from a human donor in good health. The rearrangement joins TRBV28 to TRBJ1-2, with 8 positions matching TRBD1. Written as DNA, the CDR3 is TGTGCCAGCAGACGGACAGGGAATAACTATGGCTACACCTTC. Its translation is CASRRTGNNYGYTF.